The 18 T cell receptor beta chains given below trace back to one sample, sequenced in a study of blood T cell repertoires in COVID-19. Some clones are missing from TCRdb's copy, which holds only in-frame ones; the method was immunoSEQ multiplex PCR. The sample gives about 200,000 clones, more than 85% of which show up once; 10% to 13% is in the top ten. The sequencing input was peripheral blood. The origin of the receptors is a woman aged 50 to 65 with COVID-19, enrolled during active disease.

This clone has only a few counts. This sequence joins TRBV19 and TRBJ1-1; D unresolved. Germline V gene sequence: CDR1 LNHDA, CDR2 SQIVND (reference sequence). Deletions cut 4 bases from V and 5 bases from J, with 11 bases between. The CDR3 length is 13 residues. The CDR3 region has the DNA TGTGCCAGTAGTACTTCTACCGAGACTGAAGCTTTCTTT. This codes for CASSTSTETEAFF.

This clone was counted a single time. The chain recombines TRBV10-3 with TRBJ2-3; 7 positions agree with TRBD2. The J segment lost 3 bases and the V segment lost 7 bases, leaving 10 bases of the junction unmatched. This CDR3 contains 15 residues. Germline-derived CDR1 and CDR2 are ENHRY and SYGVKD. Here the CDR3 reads CAINPREAGTDTQYF. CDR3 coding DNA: TGTGCCATCAATCCTCGTGAAGCGGGGACAGATACGCAGTATTTT.

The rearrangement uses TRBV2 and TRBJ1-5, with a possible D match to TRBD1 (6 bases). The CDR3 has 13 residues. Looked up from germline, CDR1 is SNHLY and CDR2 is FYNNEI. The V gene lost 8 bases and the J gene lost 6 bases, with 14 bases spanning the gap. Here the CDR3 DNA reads TGTGCCAGCCAGGAGGGGGGGTTTCAGCCCCAGCATTTT. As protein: CASQEGGFQPQHF.

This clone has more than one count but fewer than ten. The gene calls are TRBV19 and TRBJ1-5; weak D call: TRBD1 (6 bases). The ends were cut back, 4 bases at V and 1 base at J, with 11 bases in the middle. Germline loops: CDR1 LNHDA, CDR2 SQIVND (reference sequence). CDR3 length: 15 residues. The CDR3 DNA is TGTGCCAGTAGTAAGGGCAGGGGAAGCAATCAGCCCCAGCATTTT. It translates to CASSKGRGSNQPQHF.

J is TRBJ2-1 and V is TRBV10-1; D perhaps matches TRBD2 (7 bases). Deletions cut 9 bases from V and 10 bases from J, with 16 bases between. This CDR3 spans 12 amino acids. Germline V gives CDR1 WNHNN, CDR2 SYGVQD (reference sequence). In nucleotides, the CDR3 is TGCGCCAGTAGGGGGGGGGCCGGAGAGCAGTTCTTC. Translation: CASRGGAGEQFF.

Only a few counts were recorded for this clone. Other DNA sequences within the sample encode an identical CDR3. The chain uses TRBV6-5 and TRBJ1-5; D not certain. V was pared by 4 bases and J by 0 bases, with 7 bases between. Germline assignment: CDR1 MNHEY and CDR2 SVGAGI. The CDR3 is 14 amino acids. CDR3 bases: TGTGCCAGCAGTTTGGGCCATAGCAATCAGCCCCAGCATTTT. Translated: CASSLGHSNQPQHF.

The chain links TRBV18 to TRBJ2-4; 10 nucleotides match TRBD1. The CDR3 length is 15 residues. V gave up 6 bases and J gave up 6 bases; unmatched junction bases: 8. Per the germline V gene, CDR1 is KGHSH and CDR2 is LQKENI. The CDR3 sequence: CASSRTRDRGNIQYF. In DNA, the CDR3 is TGTGCCAGCTCCCGAACCCGGGACAGGGGAAACATTCAGTACTTC.

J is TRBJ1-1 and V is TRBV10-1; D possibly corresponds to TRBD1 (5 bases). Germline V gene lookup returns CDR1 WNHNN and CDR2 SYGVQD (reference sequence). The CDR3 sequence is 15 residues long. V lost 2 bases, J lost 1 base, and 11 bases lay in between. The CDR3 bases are TGCGCCAGCAGTGAGCAAAGGGGCAGGAACACTGAAGCTTTCTTT. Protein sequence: CASSEQRGRNTEAFF.

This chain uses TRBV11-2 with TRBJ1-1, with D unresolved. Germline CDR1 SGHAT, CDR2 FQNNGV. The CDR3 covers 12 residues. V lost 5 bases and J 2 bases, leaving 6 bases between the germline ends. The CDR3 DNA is TGTGCCAGCAGCCCGGGAAACACTGAAGCTTTCTTT. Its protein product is CASSPGNTEAFF. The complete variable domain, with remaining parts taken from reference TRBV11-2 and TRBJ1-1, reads EAGVAQSPRYKIIEKRQSVAFWCNPISGHATLYWYQQILGQGPKLLIQFQNNGVVDDSQLPKDRFSAERLKGVDSTLKIQPAKLEDSAVYLCASSPGNTEAFFGQGTRLTVV.

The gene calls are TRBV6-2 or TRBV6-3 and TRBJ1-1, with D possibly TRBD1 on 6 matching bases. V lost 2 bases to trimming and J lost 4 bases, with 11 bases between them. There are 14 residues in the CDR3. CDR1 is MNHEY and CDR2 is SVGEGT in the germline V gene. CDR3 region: CASSYGGVGTEAFF. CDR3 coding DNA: TGTGCCAGCAGTTACGGGGGCGTAGGCACTGAAGCTTTCTTT.

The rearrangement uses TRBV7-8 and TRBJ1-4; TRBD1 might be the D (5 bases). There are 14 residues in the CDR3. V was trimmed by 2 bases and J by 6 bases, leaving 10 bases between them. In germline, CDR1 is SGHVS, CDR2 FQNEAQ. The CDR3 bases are TGTGCCAGCAGCTTACCGGGGGTTGATGAAAAACTGTTTTTT. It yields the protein CASSLPGVDEKLFF.

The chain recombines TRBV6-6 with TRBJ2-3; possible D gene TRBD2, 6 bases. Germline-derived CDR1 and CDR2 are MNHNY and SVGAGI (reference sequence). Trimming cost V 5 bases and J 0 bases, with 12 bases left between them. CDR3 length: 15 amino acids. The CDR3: CASSLRTTSTDTQYF. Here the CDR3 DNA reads TGTGCCAGCAGTCTTAGGACTACTAGCACAGATACGCAGTATTTT.

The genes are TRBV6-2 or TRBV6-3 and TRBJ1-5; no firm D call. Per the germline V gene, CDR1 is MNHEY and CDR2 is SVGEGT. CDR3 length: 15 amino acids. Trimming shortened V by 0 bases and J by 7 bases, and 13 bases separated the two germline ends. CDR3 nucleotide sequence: TGTGCCAGCAGTTACTCGGGAGGAGCGGGACAGCCCCAGCATTTT. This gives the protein CASSYSGGAGQPQHF.

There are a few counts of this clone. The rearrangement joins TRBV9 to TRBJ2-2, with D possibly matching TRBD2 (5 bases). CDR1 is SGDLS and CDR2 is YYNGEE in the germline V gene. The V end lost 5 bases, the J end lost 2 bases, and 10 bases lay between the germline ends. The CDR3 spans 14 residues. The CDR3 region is CASRSGGNTGELFF. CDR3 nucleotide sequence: TGTGCCAGCAGAAGCGGCGGAAACACCGGGGAGCTGTTTTTT.

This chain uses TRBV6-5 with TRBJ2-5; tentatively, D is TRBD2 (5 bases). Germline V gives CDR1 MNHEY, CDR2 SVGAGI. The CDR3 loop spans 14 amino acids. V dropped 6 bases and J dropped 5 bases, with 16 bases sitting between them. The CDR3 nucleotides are TGTGCCAGCAGCAAACTTATCGGCGGGGAGACCCAGTACTTC. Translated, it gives CASSKLIGGETQYF.

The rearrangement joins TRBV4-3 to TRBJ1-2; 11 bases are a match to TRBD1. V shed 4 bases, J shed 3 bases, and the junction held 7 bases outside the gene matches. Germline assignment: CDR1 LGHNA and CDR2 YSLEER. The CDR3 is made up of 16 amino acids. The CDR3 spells CASSPGQGASHYGYTF. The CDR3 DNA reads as TGCGCCAGCAGCCCCGGACAGGGGGCAAGTCACTATGGCTACACCTTC.

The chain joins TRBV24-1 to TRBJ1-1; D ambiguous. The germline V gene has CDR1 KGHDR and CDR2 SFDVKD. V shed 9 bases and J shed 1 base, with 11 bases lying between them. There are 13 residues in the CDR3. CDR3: CATQEAGNTEAFF. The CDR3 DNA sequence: TGTGCCACCCAGGAAGCGGGGAACACTGAAGCTTTCTTT.

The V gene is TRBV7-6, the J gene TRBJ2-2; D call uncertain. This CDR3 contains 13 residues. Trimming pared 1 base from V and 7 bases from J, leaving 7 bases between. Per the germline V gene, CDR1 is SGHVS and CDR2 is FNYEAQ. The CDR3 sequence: CASSLVVNGELFF. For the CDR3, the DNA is TGTGCCAGCAGCTTAGTAGTTAACGGGGAGCTGTTTTTT.